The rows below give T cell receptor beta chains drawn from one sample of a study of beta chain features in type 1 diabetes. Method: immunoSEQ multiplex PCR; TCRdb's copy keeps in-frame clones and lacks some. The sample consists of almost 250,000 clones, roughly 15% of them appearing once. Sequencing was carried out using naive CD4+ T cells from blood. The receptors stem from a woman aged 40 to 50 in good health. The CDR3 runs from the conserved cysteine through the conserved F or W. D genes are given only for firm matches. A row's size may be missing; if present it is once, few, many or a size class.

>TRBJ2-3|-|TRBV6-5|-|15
CASSFQGGSTDTQYF
TGTGCCAGCAGTTTCCAGGGGGGAAGCACAGATACGCAGTATTTT
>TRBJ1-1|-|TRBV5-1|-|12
CASSGGDTEAFF
TGCGCCAGCAGCGGGGGGGATACTGAAGCTTTCTTT
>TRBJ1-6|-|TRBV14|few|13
CASSNHRDSPLHF
TGTGCCAGCAGCAACCACAGGGATTCACCCCTCCACTTT
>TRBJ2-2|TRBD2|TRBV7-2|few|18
CASSPQLAGGLYTGELFF
TGTGCCAGCAGCCCCCAACTAGCGGGGGGGCTGTACACCGGGGAGCTGTTTTTT
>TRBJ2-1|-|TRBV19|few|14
CASSPVFSYNEQFF
TGTGCCAGTAGCCCTGTTTTCTCCTACAATGAGCAGTTCTTC
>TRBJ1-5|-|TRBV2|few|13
CASSDGSNQPQHF
TGTGCCAGCAGTGACGGGAGCAATCAGCCCCAGCATTTT
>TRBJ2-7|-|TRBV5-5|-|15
CASSLVVTGPHEQYF
TGTGCCAGCAGCTTGGTGGTGACAGGCCCCCACGAGCAGTACTTC
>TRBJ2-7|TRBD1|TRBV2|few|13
CASRQGTVRSVDF
TGTGCCAGCAGGCAAGGGACAGTAAGGTCAGTGGACTTC
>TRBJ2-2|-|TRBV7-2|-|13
CASRYRVTGELFF
TGTGCCAGCAGATACAGGGTAACCGGGGAGCTGTTTTTT
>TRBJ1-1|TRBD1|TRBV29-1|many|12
CSVGTGNTEAFF
TGCAGCGTGGGGACAGGGAACACTGAAGCTTTCTTT
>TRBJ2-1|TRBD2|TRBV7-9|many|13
CALGLAGIGEQFF
TGTGCCCTTGGACTAGCCGGGATTGGTGAGCAGTTCTTC
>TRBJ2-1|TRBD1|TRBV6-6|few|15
CASTEPGQGLNEQFF
TGTGCCAGCACGGAGCCGGGACAGGGTTTGAATGAGCAGTTCTTC
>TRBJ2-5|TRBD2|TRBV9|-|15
CASSVASGGQETQYF
TGTGCCAGCAGCGTAGCTAGCGGGGGCCAAGAGACCCAGTACTTC
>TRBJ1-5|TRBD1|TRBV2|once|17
CASSAGQGGYGNQPQHF
TGTGCCAGCAGTGCAGGACAGGGTGGTTATGGCAATCAGCCCCAGCATTTT
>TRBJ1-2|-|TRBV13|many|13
CASSLAGKSGYTF
TGTGCCAGCAGCTTAGCAGGGAAGAGTGGCTACACCTTC
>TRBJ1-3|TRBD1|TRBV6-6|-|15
CASSSTGDSGNTIYF
TGTGCCAGCAGTTCGACAGGGGACTCGGGAAACACCATATATTTT
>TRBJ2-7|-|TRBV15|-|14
CATSREMGGYEQYF
TGTGCCACCAGCAGAGAGATGGGGGGCTACGAGCAGTACTTC
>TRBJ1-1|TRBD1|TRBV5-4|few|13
CASRGTGLTEAFF
TGTGCCAGCAGGGGGACAGGGCTCACTGAAGCTTTCTTT
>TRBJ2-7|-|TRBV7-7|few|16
CASSLGTETCSYEQYF
TGTGCCAGCAGCTTAGGTACCGAAACATGCTCCTACGAGCAGTACTTC
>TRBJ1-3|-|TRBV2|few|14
CASRAQNSGNTIYF
TGTGCCAGCAGAGCCCAAAACTCTGGAAACACCATATATTTT
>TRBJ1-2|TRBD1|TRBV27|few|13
CASRPDRDYGYTF
TGTGCCAGCAGACCGGACAGGGACTATGGCTACACCTTC
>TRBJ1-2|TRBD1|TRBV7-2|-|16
CASSLGGQGIVRGYTF
TGTGCCAGCAGCTTAGGGGGACAGGGGATCGTCCGAGGCTACACCTTC
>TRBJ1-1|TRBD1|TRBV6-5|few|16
CASSFRDRAANTEAFF
TGTGCCAGCAGTTTCCGGGACAGGGCAGCGAACACTGAAGCTTTCTTT
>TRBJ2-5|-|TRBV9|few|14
CASSVGVAAVTQYF
TGTGCCAGCAGCGTAGGTGTAGCGGCGGTGACCCAGTACTTC
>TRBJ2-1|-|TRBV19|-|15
CASSIGGDSYNEQFF
TGTGCCAGTAGTATCGGAGGCGACTCCTACAATGAGCAGTTCTTC
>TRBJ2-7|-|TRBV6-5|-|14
CASSQGLPAYEQYF
TGTGCCAGCAGCCAAGGACTACCAGCCTACGAGCAGTACTTC
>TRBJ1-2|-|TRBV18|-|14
CASSPRSANYGYTF
TGTGCCAGCTCACCACGGTCGGCTAACTATGGCTACACCTTC
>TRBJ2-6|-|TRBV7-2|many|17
CASSGSSGPGGANVLTF
TGTGCCAGCAGCGGAAGTAGCGGTCCGGGAGGGGCCAACGTCCTGACTTTC
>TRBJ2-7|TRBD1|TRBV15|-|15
CATSRAGQGSYEQYF
TGTGCCACCAGCAGAGCGGGACAGGGATCCTACGAGCAGTACTTC
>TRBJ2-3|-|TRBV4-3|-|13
CASSQETADTQYF
TGCGCCAGCAGCCAAGAAACGGCAGATACGCAGTATTTT
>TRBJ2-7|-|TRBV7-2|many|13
CASSLLAHYEQYF
TGTGCCAGCAGCTTGCTAGCCCACTACGAGCAGTACTTC
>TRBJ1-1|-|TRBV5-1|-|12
CASSLSGEEAFF
TGCGCCAGCAGCCTATCAGGCGAAGAAGCTTTCTTT
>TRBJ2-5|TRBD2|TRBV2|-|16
CASSPWTRWGQETQYF
TGTGCCAGCAGTCCTTGGACTAGATGGGGTCAAGAGACCCAGTACTTC
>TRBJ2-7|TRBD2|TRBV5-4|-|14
CASSLAGGRYEQYF
TGTGCCAGCAGCCTAGCGGGGGGGCGGTACGAGCAGTACTTC
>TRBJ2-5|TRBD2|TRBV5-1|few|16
CASSPGGSGGQETQYF
TGCGCCAGCAGCCCCGGCGGCAGCGGGGGTCAAGAGACCCAGTACTTC
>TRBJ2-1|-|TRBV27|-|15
CASSGHGDSSNEQFF
TGTGCCAGCAGCGGCCATGGGGACTCTTCAAATGAGCAGTTCTTC
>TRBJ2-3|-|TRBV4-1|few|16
CASSQVGGAWTDTQYF
TGCGCCAGCAGCCAAGTTGGCGGGGCGTGGACAGATACGCAGTATTTT
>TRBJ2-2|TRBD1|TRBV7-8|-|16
CASTKLQGANTGELFF
TGTGCCAGCACTAAGCTTCAGGGGGCTAACACCGGGGAGCTGTTTTTT
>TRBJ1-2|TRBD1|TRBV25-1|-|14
CASSAQTGGVGYTF
TGTGCCAGCAGTGCCCAGACAGGGGGAGTCGGCTACACCTTC
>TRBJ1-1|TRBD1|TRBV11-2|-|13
CASRRTGFTEAFF
TGTGCCAGCAGGAGGACAGGATTCACTGAAGCTTTCTTT
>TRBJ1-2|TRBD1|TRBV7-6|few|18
CASSLTLSDRGLSYGYTF
TGTGCCAGCAGCCTAACATTATCGGACAGGGGGCTTAGCTATGGCTACACCTTC